Shown below are 8 T cell receptor beta chains from a single sample sequenced in a study of cytotoxic CD8 clonotypes in ibrutinib-treated CLL. Method: immunoSEQ multiplex PCR; TCRdb's copy keeps in-frame clones and lacks some. This table holds approximately 320,000 clones, over 55% found once. The sample here was PBMCs, taken after 36 months of ibrutinib treatment. The receptors stem from a human donor with chronic lymphocytic leukemia.

The gene calls are TRBV10-2 and TRBJ2-1, with TRBD1 matching 9 bases. The V segment lost 10 bases and the J segment 4 bases; nucleotides outside the gene matches: 5. The CDR3 spans 13 residues. Germline V gene lookup returns CDR1 WSHSY and CDR2 SAAADI. CDR3 nucleotides: TGCGCCACCCGACAGGGGGTTTACAATGAGCAGTTCTTC. As protein: CATRQGVYNEQFF.

This clone was picked up a small number of times. The rearrangement uses TRBV5-6 and TRBJ2-6; D is uncertain. This CDR3 region has 16 residues. The V end was cut by 0 bases, the J end by 0 bases, with 7 bases between. Germline V gene sequence: CDR1 SGHDT, CDR2 YYEEEE. CDR3 DNA sequence: TGTGCCAGCAGCTTGGCACGGATCTCTGGGGCCAACGTCCTGACTTTC. Its translation: CASSLARISGANVLTF.

CDR3 DNA sequence: TGTGCCACCAGCAGATCAGCGGGGGGGAGGACAGATACGCAGTATTTT. It codes for CATSRSAGGRTDTQYF. This chain joins TRBV15 and TRBJ2-3; 10 bases agree with TRBD2. The CDR3 loop spans 16 amino acids. After removal of 2 bases from V and 3 bases from J, the junction contained 5 bases not matched to a gene. Germline V lookup: CDR1 LNHNV, CDR2 YYDKDF (reference sequence).

Comments on this clone: A read error may account for a junction end that differs from germline. This chain uses TRBV9 with TRBJ2-7, with 9 nucleotides matching TRBD1. Per the germline V gene, CDR1 is SGDLS and CDR2 is YYNGEE. This CDR3 contains 14 residues. CDR3 sequence (DNA): TGTGCCAGCAGCGTAGCCCCTACAGGGGGCGAGAAGTACTTC. Encoded protein: CASSVAPTGGEKYF.

Written as DNA, the CDR3 is TGTGCCACTCGACTAGCGGGGGGGCTGGGTGAGCAGTTCTTC. Translation: CATRLAGGLGEQFF. The gene calls are TRBV19 and TRBJ2-1; 14 nucleotides match TRBD2. This CDR3 spans 14 amino acids. Germline trimming cut 10 bases from V and 9 bases from J; bases unmatched to any gene: 8. Germline values: CDR1 LNHDA, CDR2 SQIVND (reference sequence).

V is TRBV6-6 and J is TRBJ2-1; 11 nucleotides match TRBD2. The germline V gene encodes CDR1 MNHNY and CDR2 SVGAGI (reference sequence). The V segment lost 4 bases and the J segment 15 bases; nucleotides outside the gene matches: 8. CDR3 length: 13 amino acids. The chain's CDR3 is CASSLAGGPETFF. In DNA form, the CDR3 reads TGTGCCAGCAGTTTAGCGGGGGGGCCCGAAACGTTCTTC.

The chain recombines TRBV6-1 with TRBJ2-3; TRBD2 agrees at 11 bases. CDR1 is MNHNS, CDR2 SASEGT, per germline. The CDR3 runs to 15 residues. J lost 5 bases, V lost 4 bases, and 5 bases had no gene match. CDR3 DNA sequence: TGTGCCAGCAGTGGCCAACTAGCGGGAGAAGATACGCAGTATTTT. Translated, it gives CASSGQLAGEDTQYF.

This clone was seen a handful of times. The rearrangement joins TRBV4-1 to TRBJ2-7, with TRBD2 matching over 7 bases. The V gene's germline CDR1 is MGHRA and CDR2 YSYEKL. The CDR3 loop spans 15 amino acids. V was clipped by 5 bases and J by 7 bases; unmatched bases: 14. The CDR3: CASSESLAPRWEQYF. DNA for the CDR3: TGCGCCAGCAGCGAATCACTAGCGCCCCGGTGGGAGCAGTACTTC.